Listed here are 8 T cell receptor beta chains from one sample, sequenced in a study of shared clonotypes between healthy human individuals. CD8 cells regarded as naive lacked CD45RO, were positively chosen for CCR7, and omitted terminally differentiated effector memory CD45RA+ cells. Here immunoSEQ multiplex PCR was the method, and the copy in TCRdb shows in-frame clones only, minus some. This sample carries about 2.1 million clones, 93% of them seen once, and the ten largest clones take 1.7%. Source material: naive CD8+ T cells from PBMCs. Receptors originate from a man aged 18 to 29 in good health. Some clones in this sample may be carry-over from other donors' samples.

The chain recombines TRBV27 with TRBJ2-1; perhaps TRBD2 as D (6 bases). Trimming left V 5 bases short and J 0 bases short, with 17 bases between. The CDR3 extends over 17 amino acids. The germline V gene has CDR1 MNHEY and CDR2 SMNVEV (reference sequence). Here the CDR3 reads CASSTLAEGSSYNEQFF. The CDR3 DNA follows: TGTGCCAGCAGTACCTTAGCGGAGGGCTCCTCCTACAATGAGCAGTTCTTC.

Concerning this clone: A much larger clone differs from this one at a single base, so this may be a read error. This same CDR3 is encoded by further DNA sequences in the sample. V is TRBV5-6 and J is TRBJ1-5; D is ambiguous. The CDR3 is 12 amino acids. The germline V gene has CDR1 SGHDT and CDR2 YYEEEE. Trimming removed 0 bases at V and 4 bases at J, with 2 bases between. CDR3 sequence: CASSLGNQPQHF. CDR3 in DNA: TGTGCCAGCAGCTTGGGGAATCAGCCCCAGCATTTT.

The CDR3 reads CASSLPGGGDNEQFF. CDR3 bases: TGTGCCAGCAGCTTACCGGGAGGTGGGGACAATGAGCAGTTCTTC. The chain links TRBV11-2 to TRBJ2-1; 7 nucleotides align to TRBD2. Germline CDR1 reads SGHAT; CDR2 reads FQNNGV. The CDR3 contains 15 residues. V was clipped by 2 bases and J by 5 bases; unmatched bases: 6.

The chain is built from TRBV5-1 and TRBJ1-1; tentatively, D is TRBD1 (5 bases). The CDR3 spans 15 residues. V shed 4 bases and J shed 2 bases, with 15 bases lying between them. CDR1 is SGHRS and CDR2 is YFSETQ in the germline V gene. CDR3 loop: CASSRLGGLNTEAFF. The CDR3 DNA sequence: TGCGCCAGCAGCCGGCTCGGGGGACTCAACACTGAAGCTTTCTTT.

The J gene is TRBJ2-7, the V gene TRBV27; no clear D gene. This CDR3 contains 13 residues. The germline CDR1 and CDR2 sequences are MNHEY and SMNVEV (reference sequence). The V and J ends lost 3 bases and 5 bases respectively, with 11 bases between them. CDR3 sequence (DNA): TGTGCCAGCAGTTTGGCCAGGTGGGACGAGCAGTACTTC. Amino acids: CASSLARWDEQYF.

About this clone: This CDR3 is also generated by other DNA sequences in the sample. DNA for the CDR3: TGTGCCAGCAGCCCAGGGGGCAATGAGCAGTTCTTC. Its translation is CASSPGGNEQFF. The chain uses TRBV7-3 and TRBJ2-1; 7 bases match TRBD1. This CDR3 spans 12 amino acids. Germline V gene lookup returns CDR1 SGHTA and CDR2 FQGTGA. V was clipped by 5 bases and J by 6 bases; unmatched bases: 1.

The chain carries TRBV27 and TRBJ2-7; 7 bases are a match to TRBD2. This CDR3 contains 13 residues. The V segment lost 4 bases and the J segment 9 bases; nucleotides outside the gene matches: 9. Germline CDR1 is MNHEY and CDR2 is SMNVEV (reference sequence). The CDR3 reads CASSSGLSIGQYF. DNA of the CDR3: TGTGCCAGCAGTTCGGGACTATCCATCGGGCAGTACTTC.

DNA of the CDR3: TGTGCCAGCAGTTCTACAATACCAGCTTCGTACGAGCAGTACTTC. Translating gives CASSSTIPASYEQYF. The chain is built from TRBV27 and TRBJ2-7; D gene ambiguous. This CDR3 has 15 amino acids. Germline lookup yields CDR1 MNHEY and CDR2 SMNVEV (reference sequence). V shed 4 bases and J shed 4 bases, with 17 bases lying between them.